This TCR beta chain was profiled in a study of early T cells in non-severe SARS-CoV-2 infection. Findings and caveats of the study: Matching results from VDJdb favored anti-spike CD8 responses, leaving private and CD4 specificities undetected.

The V gene's germline CDR1 is ENHRY and CDR2 SYGVKD. The CDR3 is 12 residues long. V lost 11 bases and J 4 bases, leaving 12 bases between the germline ends. Attachment of unique molecular identifiers was made to individual cDNA molecules. TCRdb re-called the 5' RACE reads with MiXCR, one entry per CDR3 protein. Of 100,000 to 150,000 distinct CDR3 sequences in the sample, about 16% were seen once. As to this clonotype: What it binds is unknown.

The sequence derives from an adult who was a healthcare worker with PCR-confirmed SARS-CoV-2 infection or an uninfected control (not recorded which). This chain uses TRBV10-3 with TRBJ2-1; TRBD1 or TRBD2 may be the D gene (5 bases each). Material: whole blood. The CDR3 region is CASRDLYNEQFF. The CDR3 coding sequence is TGTGCCTCCAGGGACCTATACAATGAGCAGTTCTTC.